The 23 T cell receptor beta chains given below trace back to one sample, sequenced in a study of T cells expressing NK-cell markers. Following a re-call of the 5' RACE reads, TCRdb has one entry per CDR3 protein and lacks DNA. Across about 190,000 distinct CDR3 sequences, the top ten clones capture 20% to 25% of the sample. The sequencing sample was made of blood T cells: a sorted CD56 or NKG2C T cell subset, CD4+ or CD8+ T cells, or bulk PBMC T cells (not recorded which). The receptors stem from a man aged 18 to 70 in good health.

This chain links TRBV29-1 with TRBJ1-1; TCRdb's D call of TRBD1 is untestable without DNA. The CDR3 totals 12 residues. Per the germline V gene, CDR1 is SQVTM and CDR2 is ANQGSEA. CDR3 amino acids: CSVPQGNTEAFF. Full variable domain (missing parts from reference TRBV29-1 and TRBJ1-1): SAVISQKPSRDICQRGTSLTIQCQVDSQVTMMFWYRQQPGQSLTLIATANQGSEATYESGFVIDKFPISRPNLTFSTLTVSNMSPEDSSIYLCSVPQGNTEAFFGQGTRLTVV.

This chain connects TRBV2 to TRBJ2-7; the D call from TCRdb, TRBD1, cannot be confirmed without DNA. Looked up from germline, CDR1 is SNHLY and CDR2 is FYNNEI. This CDR3 region has 14 residues. CDR3 amino acids: CASSLTGGKYEQYF.

The chain is built from TRBV4-1 and TRBJ2-7. The CDR3 is 14 residues long. Germline CDR1 reads MGHRA; CDR2 reads YSYEKL. The CDR3 sequence is CASSLAYPTYEQYF.

The chain carries TRBV9 and TRBJ2-6; TCRdb indicates TRBD1, and absent DNA this call remains unverified. Looked up from germline, CDR1 is SGDLS and CDR2 is YYNGEE. The CDR3 is made up of 17 amino acids. CDR3 protein: CASSATGGVSGANVLTF.

The V gene is TRBV11-2, the J gene TRBJ2-3; no DNA is available, so the TRBD2 call from TCRdb remains unchecked. CDR3 length: 17 residues. CDR1 SGHAT and CDR2 FQNNGV come from the germline V gene. The CDR3 sequence is CASSPTSGGPPTDTQYF. Variable domain in full (rest from reference TRBV11-2 and TRBJ2-3): EAGVAQSPRYKIIEKRQSVAFWCNPISGHATLYWYQQILGQGPKLLIQFQNNGVVDDSQLPKDRFSAERLKGVDSTLKIQPAKLEDSAVYLCASSPTSGGPPTDTQYFGPGTRLTVL.

This chain joins TRBV7-8 and TRBJ2-7; absent DNA, TCRdb's TRBD1 call cannot be checked. The CDR3 extends over 15 amino acids. CDR1 and CDR2 (germline): SGHVS, FQNEAQ. Here the CDR3 reads CASSLVPGFAYEQYF.

This chain joins TRBV5-1 and TRBJ2-1; TCRdb gives TRBD1 as the D gene, but with no DNA this cannot be confirmed. Germline V gene data show CDR1 as SGHRS and CDR2 as YFSETQ. The CDR3 covers 13 residues. The CDR3 sequence: CASNTGVINEQFF.

The V call is TRBV28, the J call TRBJ2-5; as DNA is missing, the TRBD1 call by TCRdb cannot be tested. The CDR3 spans 16 residues. Germline CDR1 and CDR2: MDHEN and SYDVKM. The CDR3 here is CASSLTGGQNQETQYF.

The chain uses TRBV20-1 and TRBJ2-1. This CDR3 spans 15 amino acids. Per the germline V gene, CDR1 is DFQATT and CDR2 is SNEGSKA (reference sequence). The CDR3 loop reads CSASRAGSSYNEQFF.

This chain uses TRBV5-1 with TRBJ2-7; the TRBD1 assignment by TCRdb is unverifiable without DNA. There are 13 residues in the CDR3. Germline values: CDR1 SGHRS, CDR2 YFSETQ. The CDR3 protein is CASSQGTTYEQYF.

This chain links TRBV7-9 with TRBJ2-7. The CDR3 spans 12 residues. Germline CDR1 SEHNR, CDR2 FQNEAQ (reference sequence). CDR3 amino acids: CASGKFNYEQYF. Variable domain in full (rest from reference TRBV7-9 and TRBJ2-7): DTGVSQNPRHKITKRGQNVTFRCDPISEHNRLYWYRQTLGQGPEFLTYFQNEAQLEKSRLLSDRFSAERPKGSFSTLEIQRTEQGDSAMYLCASGKFNYEQYFGPGTRLTVT.

The rearrangement links TRBV2 to TRBJ1-2. Germline CDR1 SNHLY, CDR2 FYNNEI. This CDR3 spans 14 amino acids. CDR3: CASSERREDYGYTF.

The rearrangement joins TRBV9 to TRBJ2-5; TCRdb lists TRBD2, though no DNA is available to test this call. Germline lookup yields CDR1 SGDLS and CDR2 YYNGEE. CDR3 length equals 16 residues. Here the CDR3 reads CASSVASGGAGETQYF.

V and J are TRBV18 and TRBJ2-5; TCRdb designates TRBD2, a call that cannot be tested without DNA. The CDR3 has 17 residues. Germline V gene data show CDR1 as KGHSH and CDR2 as LQKENI. CDR3 residues: CASSRGTSGGPFETQYF.

This rearrangement joins TRBV6-2 or TRBV6-3 to TRBJ2-3; TCRdb's D call, TRBD2, is unchecked because there is no DNA. CDR3 length equals 14 residues. The germline V gene has CDR1 MNHEY and CDR2 SVGEGT. The CDR3 here is CASDTGLNTDTQYF.

V gene TRBV3-1 combines with J gene TRBJ2-2; lacking DNA, the TRBD1 call made by TCRdb goes unchecked. The germline V gene encodes CDR1 LGHDT and CDR2 YNNKEL (reference sequence). The CDR3 consists of 15 residues. CDR3 protein: CASSQDDGGAGELFF.

The V and J genes are TRBV11-1 and TRBJ2-7; checking the TCRdb D call of TRBD2 is not possible without DNA. Per the germline V gene, CDR1 is SGHAT and CDR2 is FQDESV (reference sequence). The CDR3 has 18 amino acids. The CDR3 protein is CASSLSSGMAPSFHEQYF.

J is TRBJ1-1 and V is TRBV2; TCRdb's D gene call, TRBD1, goes unchecked for lack of DNA. The CDR3 totals 18 residues. Germline V gene lookup returns CDR1 SNHLY and CDR2 FYNNEI. CDR3 protein: CASSEEVGTGVHGTEAFF.

The chain is built from TRBV27 and TRBJ2-5; the D call of TRBD2 rests on TCRdb alone, since no DNA is present to check it. The CDR3 is 17 residues long. Looked up from germline, CDR1 is MNHEY and CDR2 is SMNVEV (reference sequence). The CDR3 is CASSLSGVAKVQETQYF.

The CDR3 spells CASSMGRNQPQHF. This chain links TRBV27 with TRBJ1-5. The CDR3 is 13 amino acids. CDR1 and CDR2 from the germline V gene are MNHEY and SMNVEV (reference sequence).

The gene calls are TRBV3-1 and TRBJ2-1. The CDR3 runs to 13 residues. CDR1 is LGHDT, CDR2 YNNKEL, per germline (reference sequence). CDR3 in amino acids: CASSFTRWGVEFF.

The V and J genes are TRBV20-1 and TRBJ1-4; there is no DNA to check the TCRdb D call of TRBD1. This CDR3 contains 16 residues. The germline V gene has CDR1 DFQATT and CDR2 SNEGSKA (reference sequence). This CDR3 is CSARDLLGAPNEKLFF.

The chain recombines TRBV6-2 or TRBV6-3 with TRBJ2-7; TCRdb picks TRBD1, but there is no DNA to check that call. CDR3 size: 17 residues. Germline V gene sequence: CDR1 MNHEY, CDR2 SVGEGT. The CDR3 here is CASSHSVMDRGLYEQYF.